A single T cell receptor (beta chain) is shown here with its context. No antigen is known for it. ViraFEST expansion of antigen-specific CD4+ T cells with viral peptide pools preceded sequencing. Subsequent to a culture period of about ten days, CD4+ T cells were isolated. Convalescent patients had PCR-confirmed SARS-CoV-2 infection between March and December 2020. Data came from immunoSEQ multiplex PCR; TCRdb stores just in-frame clones and leaves some out. The sample shows 20,000 to 30,000 clones, 65% to 80% of them seen only once. The CDR3 sequence is 17 residues long. The data derive from a study of vaccination effects on CD4 cells after COVID-19.

V is TRBV21-1 and J is TRBJ2-7; the D call in the table, TRBD2, was not verified against the DNA. TRBV21-1 is labeled a pseudogene. The sample here was CD4+ T cells from PBMCs cultured with HCoV-NL63 spike peptides, taken before COVID-19 vaccination. This receptor was identified in a human donor who had a prior SARS-CoV-2 infection. CDR3 in DNA: TGTGCCAGCAGCGCATGCCGGGACTCCCGAAGCTCCTACGAGCAGTACTTC. Its protein product is CASSACRDSRSSYEQYF.